Each of the 11 T cell receptor beta chains below was sequenced from the same sample in a study of blood T cell repertoires in COVID-19. Repertoires were generated with immunoSEQ multiplex PCR, while TCRdb's copy carries only in-frame clones and drops some. This sample has 200,000 to 250,000 clones; under 85% occur once, and the top ten carry 1.5% to 2%. Sample: PBMCs or T cells enriched from blood (not recorded which). Receptors were obtained from a man between 60 and 75 years old who had recovered from COVID-19.

The chain employs TRBV29-1 and TRBJ2-2, with unresolved D. With 4 bases removed from V and 2 bases from J, the gap between germline ends came to 5 bases. This CDR3 region has 12 residues. CDR1 is SQVTM and CDR2 is ANQGSEA in the germline V gene. Here the CDR3 DNA reads TGCAGCGTTGCATTCAACACCGGGGAGCTGTTTTTT. Its translation: CSVAFNTGELFF.

The chain joins TRBV18 to TRBJ2-2, with 10 bases aligning to TRBD1. From germline, CDR1 is KGHSH and CDR2 LQKENI. V was clipped by 2 bases and J by 6 bases; unmatched bases: 0. The CDR3 loop spans 14 amino acids. The CDR3 region has the DNA TGTGCCAGCTCACCAGGGACAGGGGCCGGGGAGCTGTTTTTT. This gives the protein CASSPGTGAGELFF.

This sequence joins TRBV5-1 and TRBJ1-5; the D gene is possibly TRBD1 (6 bases). Germline values: CDR1 SGHRS, CDR2 YFSETQ. The CDR3 length is 15 residues. V shed 4 bases and J shed 7 bases, with 18 bases lying between them. CDR3 in amino acids: CASSTSGEGGQPQHF. DNA of the CDR3: TGCGCCAGCAGCACCTCAGGGGAGGGAGGACAGCCCCAGCATTTT.

This clone was found once. J is TRBJ1-6 and V is TRBV7-9; 9 nucleotides agree with TRBD1. Unmatched junction bases numbered 8, after V lost 5 bases and J lost 3 bases. Germline loops: CDR1 SEHNR, CDR2 FQNEAQ (reference sequence). This CDR3 is built from 17 residues. The CDR3 DNA sequence: TGTGCCAGCAGCCCCCAGACAGGGGGTGACTATAATTCACCCCTCCACTTT. As protein: CASSPQTGGDYNSPLHF.

The CDR3 nucleotides read TGTGCCAGCAGAAAGATACACATTTACTATGGCTACACCTTC. This sequence encodes CASRKIHIYYGYTF. The chain uses TRBV5-6 and TRBJ1-2; D unresolved. This CDR3 is 14 amino acids long. CDR1 SGHDT and CDR2 YYEEEE come from the germline V gene. Trimming took off 5 bases at V and 3 bases at J, with 14 bases between the two ends.

V usage is TRBV19 and J usage is TRBJ2-7; 9 nucleotides line up with TRBD1. With 5 bases clipped from V and 6 bases from J, the junction kept 8 bases outside the gene matches. CDR1 and CDR2 from the germline V gene are LNHDA and SQIVND (reference sequence). The CDR3 consists of 14 residues. The CDR3 loop is CASSFQGQGVEQYF. The CDR3 DNA reads as TGTGCCAGTAGTTTCCAGGGACAGGGAGTCGAGCAGTACTTC.

This clone was picked up one time. V is TRBV5-1 and J is TRBJ2-1; 15 positions agree with TRBD2. The CDR3 sequence is 14 residues long. The V and J ends lost 4 bases and 10 bases, in that order; junction bases with no gene match: 3. Germline V gene data show CDR1 as SGHRS and CDR2 as YFSETQ. CDR3 DNA: TGCGCCAGCAGCCCCGGGACTAGCGGGGGGGAGCAGTTCTTC. Translating it yields CASSPGTSGGEQFF.

The rearrangement joins TRBV7-2 to TRBJ2-7, with D possibly being TRBD2 (6 bases). Germline-derived CDR1 and CDR2 are SGHTA and FQGNSA. The length of the CDR3 is 15 residues. Trimming removed 1 base from V and 3 bases from J, with 13 bases in between. The CDR3 DNA sequence: TGTGCCAGCAGCTTAGGGGGGACTGAGTTCTACGAGCAGTACTTC. Residues: CASSLGGTEFYEQYF.

The chain has TRBV11-2 and TRBJ1-6; D may be TRBD1 (6 bases). The CDR3 sequence is 14 residues long. Germline lookup yields CDR1 SGHAT and CDR2 FQNNGV. Trimming took off 3 bases at V and 7 bases at J, with 10 bases between the two ends. CDR3 nucleotide sequence: TGTGCCAGCAGCTTGGCGGGGGGCAATTCACCCCTCCACTTT. Amino acids: CASSLAGGNSPLHF.

This sequence joins TRBV7-8 and TRBJ1-5; D perhaps matches TRBD1 (6 bases). Germline values: CDR1 SGHVS, CDR2 FQNEAQ. The CDR3 runs to 12 residues. V was trimmed by 2 bases and J by 11 bases, leaving 10 bases between them. CDR3 in amino acids: CASSLTQGSQHF. DNA for the CDR3: TGTGCCAGCAGCTTAACACAGGGCTCCCAGCATTTT.

The rearrangement uses TRBV6-5 and TRBJ2-1; TRBD2 matches 8 bases. CDR3 size: 15 residues. Per germline, CDR1 MNHEY and CDR2 SVGAGI. V shed 6 bases and J 2 bases; nucleotides not matched to a gene: 6. In DNA form, the CDR3 reads TGTGCCAGCAGCAACAGCGGGGGAGCCTACAATGAGCAGTTCTTC. Translating it yields CASSNSGGAYNEQFF.